This T cell receptor (beta chain) is from a study of CD8 T cells in Susac syndrome. Study-level points and caveats: Acknowledgment was made by the study that its TCR sequencing and HLA analysis involved a relatively small number of individuals.

This clonotype was seen just once. The antigen is undetermined. This CDR3 is 15 amino acids long. V lost 1 base, J lost 7 bases, and 14 bases lay in between. It was with random hexamers that roughly 0.45 to 1 ug RNA was reverse transcribed. Across 54 Vbeta and 13 Jbeta, TCR beta CDR3 was amplified with immunoSEQ multiplex PCR. TCRdb ran MiXCR on the immunoSEQ multiplex PCR reads and lists one entry per CDR3 protein. The sample includes around 280,000 distinct CDR3 sequences, just over 90% of them seen just once. The study sequenced TCR beta in blood CD8+ and CD4+ T cells. CD8+ and CD4+ T cells were negatively isolated; TEMRA cells were FACS-enriched.

The sample was CD4+ T cells from PBMCs. The chain carries TRBV12-3 or TRBV12-4 and TRBJ1-5; perhaps TRBD1 as D (5 bases). The receptor was derived from a human donor with multiple sclerosis. CDR3: CASSLVQQGLQPQHF. For the CDR3, the DNA is TGTGCCAGCAGTTTAGTTCAGCAGGGCCTCCAGCCCCAGCATTTT.